A selection of T cell receptor beta chains follows, all from one sample in a study of graft-versus-host responses after intestinal transplantation. Using immunoSEQ multiplex PCR, the repertoire was profiled, and TCRdb retains in-frame clones only, with some absent. The data hold 20,000 or so clones, with approximately 72% observed a single time. Sequencing used ileum tissue, obtained around 20 days after intestinal transplant. These receptors were obtained from a human patient who received an intestinal transplant, so some T cells may come from the graft donor. The CDR3 runs from the conserved cysteine through the conserved F or W. The D gene is left open where the match is weak. The listing skips clone size in some rows; elsewhere it reads once, few, many or a size class.

TRBD1	TRBV29-1	TRBJ2-2	NA	CSVEGRTGAYTGELFF	TGCAGCGTTGAAGGGCGGACAGGGGCATACACCGGGGAGCTGTTTTTT
TRBD1	TRBV5-6	TRBJ1-1	NA	CASSWGDSFTEAFF	TGTGCCAGCAGCTGGGGGGACAGCTTCACTGAAGCTTTCTTT
TRBD1	TRBV27	TRBJ2-7	once	CASSSTGNPPYEQYF	TGTGCCAGCAGTTCGACAGGGAATCCCCCCTACGAGCAGTACTTC
TRBD1	TRBV27	TRBJ2-1	NA	CASSSPGQGKDEQFF	TGTGCCAGCAGTTCTCCGGGACAGGGGAAGGATGAGCAGTTCTTC
TRBD1	TRBV27	TRBJ2-1	NA	CASRQGALDAEQFF	TGTGCCAGCAGACAGGGGGCTTTGGATGCGGAGCAGTTCTTC
NA	TRBV30	TRBJ2-2	NA	CAWSEPGELFF	TGTGCCTGGAGTGAGCCCGGGGAGCTGTTTTTT
TRBD1	TRBV6-5	TRBJ2-7	few	CASSVTGQGAHEQYF	TGTGCCAGCAGTGTTACGGGCCAGGGGGCCCACGAGCAGTACTTC
TRBD1	TRBV19	TRBJ1-2	NA	CASRKGQGPYGYTF	TGTGCCAGCCGTAAAGGACAGGGTCCCTATGGCTACACCTTC
NA	TRBV6-5	TRBJ1-4	NA	CASSARRTNEKLFF	TGTGCCAGCAGTGCCCGCAGGACTAATGAAAAACTGTTTTTT
TRBD2	TRBV11-2	TRBJ2-5	NA	CASSGGQRGYQETQYF	TGTGCCAGCAGCGGGGGCCAGCGGGGGTACCAAGAGACCCAGTACTTC
NA	TRBV13	TRBJ1-1	NA	CASSLRQENTEAFF	TGTGCCAGCAGCTTAAGGCAGGAAAACACTGAAGCTTTCTTT
NA	TRBV4-1	TRBJ2-3	NA	CASSQASLAPYPQYF	TGCGCCAGCAGCCAAGCTAGCCTAGCTCCATACCCGCAGTATTTT
TRBD2	TRBV27	TRBJ2-1	NA	CASSRLAGSGGEQFF	TGTGCCAGCAGTCGACTAGCGGGTAGCGGGGGGGAGCAGTTCTTC
TRBD1	TRBV7-9	TRBJ2-7	NA	CASSEGQVYEQYF	TGTGCCAGCAGCGAGGGACAGGTTTACGAGCAGTACTTC
NA	TRBV6-5	TRBJ1-3	NA	CASRDSYRGNTIYF	TGTGCCAGTAGGGACTCTTACAGAGGTAACACCATATATTTT
TRBD2	TRBV6-6	TRBJ2-1	NA	CASSQRIAGEQFF	TGTGCCAGCAGCCAAAGAATAGCGGGTGAGCAGTTCTTC
TRBD2	TRBV29-1	TRBJ2-1	few	CSVASGGPNVQFF	TGCAGCGTTGCCTCGGGAGGACCTAATGTGCAGTTCTTC
TRBD2	TRBV7-9	TRBJ2-7	NA	CASSLGGGGAYEQYF	TGTGCCAGCAGCTTAGGGGGCGGGGGGGCCTACGAGCAGTACTTC
TRBD1	TRBV19	TRBJ1-1	NA	CASNAPGQGAPEAFF	TGTGCCAGTAACGCACCGGGACAGGGGGCCCCTGAAGCTTTCTTT
TRBD2	TRBV7-2	TRBJ2-7	NA	CASSLASGGSYEQYF	TGTGCCAGCAGCTTAGCTAGCGGGGGCTCCTACGAGCAGTACTTC
TRBD2	TRBV29-1	TRBJ2-1	NA	CSVGSGEIVQFF	TGCAGCGTTGGGAGCGGGGAGATAGTGCAGTTCTTC
TRBD2	TRBV5-1	TRBJ2-3	NA	CASSPTGGGTDTQYF	TGCGCCAGCAGCCCGACCGGGGGGGGCACAGATACGCAGTATTTT
TRBD1	TRBV29-1	TRBJ1-2	NA	CSALGGTGGGYTF	TGCAGCGCCCTTGGAGGGACAGGGGGCGGCTACACCTTC
TRBD1	TRBV4-1	TRBJ1-6	few	CASSQEGGRNSPLHF	TGCGCCAGCAGCCAAGAAGGGGGCAGGAATTCACCCCTCCACTTT
TRBD2	TRBV7-3	TRBJ2-3	NA	CASSRGLSGSTDTQYF	TGTGCCAGCAGCCGGGGACTAAGCGGTAGCACAGATACGCAGTATTTT
TRBD1	TRBV18	TRBJ1-1	NA	CASSTGGWDTEAFF	TGTGCCAGCTCAACAGGGGGCTGGGACACTGAAGCTTTCTTT
TRBD2	TRBV4-2	TRBJ2-1	NA	CASRGGSRRSYNEQFF	TGTGCCAGCAGGGGGGGGTCCCGAAGGTCCTACAATGAGCAGTTCTTC
NA	TRBV30	TRBJ1-6	NA	CAWSVRWENSPLHF	TGTGCCTGGAGTGTAAGATGGGAGAATTCACCCCTCCACTTT
NA	TRBV27	TRBJ2-1	NA	CASSLSFGSSYNEQFF	TGTGCCAGCAGTTTATCATTTGGCAGCTCCTACAATGAGCAGTTCTTC
NA	TRBV27	TRBJ1-2	NA	CASSFRVEGYTF	TGTGCCAGCAGTTTCAGGGTTGAGGGCTACACCTTC
TRBD1	TRBV4-2	TRBJ2-7	NA	CASGLAGTAPYEQYF	TGTGCCAGCGGCCTCGCCGGGACAGCCCCCTACGAGCAGTACTTC
NA	TRBV28	TRBJ2-1	NA	CASRSLRALHEQFF	TGTGCCAGCAGATCACTCCGAGCTCTACATGAGCAGTTCTTC
NA	TRBV2	TRBJ2-3	NA	CASSEYSGGTDTQYF	TGTGCCAGCAGTGAATATTCGGGGGGCACAGATACGCAGTATTTT
NA	TRBV27	TRBJ2-7	NA	CASSWGVNYEQYF	TGTGCCAGCAGTTGGGGCGTGAACTACGAGCAGTACTTC
NA	TRBV18	TRBJ1-4	NA	CASSQEAGRWEEKLFF	TGTGCCAGCTCACAGGAAGCGGGGCGCTGGGAGGAAAAACTGTTTTTT
TRBD2	TRBV30	TRBJ2-1	NA	CAWTGLAGGYNEQFF	TGTGCCTGGACCGGACTAGCGGGTGGGTACAATGAGCAGTTCTTC
NA	TRBV10-2	TRBJ2-5	NA	CASSEGVGEQYF	TGCGCCAGCTCGGAGGGTGTAGGGGAGCAGTACTTC
NA	TRBV19	TRBJ2-1	NA	CASSIGPGWNEQFF	TGTGCCAGTAGTATCGGGCCAGGGTGGAATGAGCAGTTCTTC
TRBD1	TRBV28	TRBJ2-1	few	CASSLRQLYLYRGRRDEQFF	TGTGCCAGCAGTTTAAGACAGCTCTACCTTTACAGGGGGCGCAGGGATGAGCAGTTCTTC
NA	TRBV12-5	TRBJ2-2	once	CASAARNKNTGELFF	TGTGCTAGTGCAGCTAGGAACAAGAACACCGGGGAGCTGTTTTTT
NA	TRBV5-6	TRBJ1-3	NA	CASSLAGGISGNTIYF	TGTGCCAGCAGCTTGGCGGGAGGCATCTCTGGAAACACCATATATTTT
TRBD2	TRBV4-2	TRBJ2-2	once	CASSQGLAIPGELFF	TGTGCCAGCAGCCAAGGACTAGCGATCCCCGGGGAGCTGTTTTTT
TRBD1	TRBV6-1	TRBJ2-5	few	CASSDEQGIPPQETQYF	TGTGCCAGCAGTGATGAACAGGGGATCCCCCCCCAAGAGACCCAGTACTTC
TRBD1	TRBV25-1	TRBJ2-7	NA	CASSEWTGGDEQYF	TGTGCCAGCAGTGAATGGACAGGGGGCGACGAGCAGTACTTC
NA	TRBV9	TRBJ1-5	NA	CASSLRPGKPQHF	TGTGCCAGCAGCCTAAGGCCGGGAAAGCCCCAGCATTTT
TRBD2	TRBV19	TRBJ2-3	NA	CASSLGTSSSTDTQYF	TGTGCCAGTAGTTTAGGGACTAGTTCTAGCACAGATACGCAGTATTTT
TRBD2	TRBV7-9	TRBJ2-7	NA	CASSSTTSGNFYEQYF	TGTGCCAGCAGCTCGACCACTAGCGGGAACTTCTACGAGCAGTACTTC
TRBD2	TRBV27	TRBJ2-2	NA	CASSFGRLGELFF	TGTGCCAGCAGTTTCGGGAGGCTCGGGGAGCTGTTTTTT
NA	TRBV6-5	TRBJ1-5	once	CASSYDGGSNQPQHF	TGTGCCAGCAGTTACGATGGCGGTAGCAATCAGCCCCAGCATTTT
TRBD1	TRBV6-5	TRBJ1-6	NA	CASTISPGGQSPLHF	TGTGCCAGCACCATATCTCCAGGGGGTCAATCACCCCTCCACTTT
NA	TRBV7-9	TRBJ1-5	NA	CASSLGSGAQHF	TGTGCCAGCAGCTTAGGGAGCGGGGCCCAGCATTTT
TRBD1	TRBV23-1	TRBJ1-6	once	CASSSQGSGSPLHF	TGCGCCAGCAGTTCACAGGGGTCGGGTTCACCCCTCCACTTT
NA	TRBV9	TRBJ1-2	NA	CASSVVDSRYGYTF	TGTGCCAGCAGCGTAGTTGACAGTCGATATGGCTACACCTTC
TRBD1	TRBV4-3	TRBJ1-3	few	CASSQVVTGSGNTIYF	TGCGCCAGCAGCCAAGTTGTGACAGGGTCTGGAAACACCATATATTTT